The 17 T cell receptor beta chains below were found in one sample sequenced in a study of OX40 agonist ivuxolimab in advanced cancers. The assay was immunoSEQ multiplex PCR, and TCRdb's table has in-frame clones only and misses some. The sample lists 55,000 to 90,000 clones; about 81% were seen once. This specimen was CD4+ or CD8+ T cells sorted from blood, taken in a trial of the OX40 agonist ivuxolimab. The origin of the receptors is an adult with an advanced solid tumor such as melanoma, head and neck, liver or kidney cancer.

This clone came up once. In DNA, the CDR3 is TGTGCCAGCAGCCACCGACAGGGGGCTGGAAACACCATATATTTT. This sequence encodes CASSHRQGAGNTIYF. The genes are TRBV13 and TRBJ1-3; TRBD1 agrees at 9 bases. The V gene's germline CDR1 is PRHDT and CDR2 FYEKMQ (reference sequence). CDR3 length: 15 amino acids. V was clipped by 5 bases and J by 2 bases; unmatched bases: 4. Looking up the rest from reference TRBV13 and TRBJ1-3 gives the full variable domain: AAGVIQSPRHLIKEKRETATLKCYPIPRHDTVYWYQQGPGQDPQFLISFYEKMQSDKGSIPDRFSAQQFSDYHSELNMSSLELGDSALYFCASSHRQGAGNTIYFGEGSWLTVV.

V usage is TRBV7-2 and J usage is TRBJ2-2, with a weak D call TRBD2 (5 bases). Deletions cut 5 bases from V and 6 bases from J, with 10 bases between. This CDR3 has 13 amino acids. Germline CDR1 SGHTA, CDR2 FQGNSA. Here the CDR3 DNA reads TGTGCCAGCAGCCGTGGACTCGCCGGGGAGCTGTTTTTT. Translating it yields CASSRGLAGELFF.

The chain carries TRBV30 and TRBJ2-1, with D possibly being TRBD2 (6 bases). The CDR3 has 13 amino acids. The germline CDR1 and CDR2 sequences are GTSNPN and SVGIG (reference sequence). Deletions cut 0 bases from V and 5 bases from J, with 8 bases between. DNA of the CDR3: TGTGCCTGGAGTGTAAGGGAGGACAATGAGCAGTTCTTC. It yields the protein CAWSVREDNEQFF.

V usage is TRBV10-3 and J usage is TRBJ1-2; 7 bases match TRBD1. The CDR3 loop spans 14 amino acids. From germline, CDR1 is ENHRY and CDR2 SYGVKD. After removal of 6 bases from V and 3 bases from J, the junction contained 7 bases not matched to a gene. CDR3 DNA sequence: TGTGCCATCAGGCAGGGGGGCTTGGACTATGGCTACACCTTC. Amino acid sequence: CAIRQGGLDYGYTF.

The genes are TRBV5-1 and TRBJ2-2, with D possibly being TRBD2 (6 bases). Germline V gene data show CDR1 as SGHRS and CDR2 as YFSETQ. V was trimmed by 5 bases and J by 4 bases, leaving 15 bases between them. This CDR3 comprises 15 residues. In nucleotides, the CDR3 is TGCGCCAGCAGTACGTCCGGGCGGGGCACCGGGGAGCTGTTTTTT. Amino acids: CASSTSGRGTGELFF.

The genes are TRBV6-1 and TRBJ2-1; TRBD2 matches at 7 bases. Germline assignment: CDR1 MNHNS and CDR2 SASEGT. V gave up 6 bases and J gave up 5 bases; unmatched junction bases: 4. This CDR3 region has 13 residues. The CDR3 bases are TGTGCCAGCAGAACGGGAGGTAACAATGAGCAGTTCTTC. Protein: CASRTGGNNEQFF.

The chain links TRBV5-6 to TRBJ2-5; D possibly corresponds to TRBD2 (6 bases). Per germline, CDR1 SGHDT and CDR2 YYEEEE. V gave up 6 bases and J gave up 2 bases, with 17 bases separating them. This CDR3 is 15 amino acids long. In nucleotides, the CDR3 is TGTGCCAGCAACTCTAAAAGGCGGGAACAAGAGACCCAGTACTTC. As protein: CASNSKRREQETQYF.

The chain links TRBV6-5 to TRBJ1-4; D might be TRBD1 (6 bases). Trimming took off 5 bases at V and 6 bases at J, with 16 bases between the two ends. CDR3 length: 15 residues. The V gene's germline CDR1 is MNHEY and CDR2 SVGAGI. DNA for the CDR3: TGTGCCAGCAGTCCGGCGGGGGGCGCTTATGAAAAACTGTTTTTT. Protein product: CASSPAGGAYEKLFF.

Only one count was recorded for this clone. The rearrangement links TRBV7-2 to TRBJ2-7, with 7 bases that match TRBD2. The CDR3 length is 15 residues. The trim removed 1 base at V and 3 bases at J, leaving 6 bases unmatched. The V gene's germline CDR1 is SGHTA and CDR2 FQGNSA. CDR3: CASSLVAGEYYEQYV. CDR3 bases: TGTGCCAGCAGCTTAGTGGCGGGGGAATACTACGAGCAGTACGTC.

This clone was picked up a small number of times. This chain links TRBV2 with TRBJ2-3; D is perhaps TRBD2 (6 bases). Trimming shortened V by 2 bases and J by 2 bases, and 20 bases separated the two germline ends. CDR1 and CDR2 (germline): SNHLY, FYNNEI. There are 18 residues in the CDR3. Here the CDR3 DNA reads TGTGCCAGCAGTGAAAACACTCGGCGTCTAGCGAACACAGATACGCAGTATTTT. It yields the protein CASSENTRRLANTDTQYF.

V usage is TRBV5-6 and J usage is TRBJ1-1; the D is unclear. Looked up from germline, CDR1 is SGHDT and CDR2 is YYEEEE. This CDR3 has 14 residues. The V end lost 3 bases, the J end lost 0 bases, and 9 bases lay between the germline ends. CDR3 in DNA: TGTGCCAGCAGCTGGTATCGGGTGAACACTGAAGCTTTCTTT. The encoded protein is CASSWYRVNTEAFF.

J is TRBJ2-1 and V is TRBV2; TRBD2 matches at 8 bases. The CDR3 is 15 amino acids. Germline V gene lookup returns CDR1 SNHLY and CDR2 FYNNEI. With V trimmed by 5 bases and J by 4 bases, 7 bases remained unmatched. The CDR3 loop is CASSLSGVGYNEQFF. The DNA of the CDR3 is TGTGCCAGCAGTCTTAGCGGGGTGGGATACAATGAGCAGTTCTTC.

The chain carries TRBV5-1 and TRBJ2-1; 7 bases are shared with TRBD2. The CDR3 sequence is 15 residues long. Germline V CDR1 and CDR2: SGHRS, YFSETQ. Losses at the gene ends were 0 bases for V and 7 bases for J; bases not matched to a gene: 7. The CDR3 DNA sequence: TGCGCCAGCAGCTTGGTTGCGGGAGTTTGGAATGAGCAGTTCTTC. Translation: CASSLVAGVWNEQFF.

The count of this clone is one. The V call is TRBV9, the J call TRBJ2-5; D is undetermined. The length of the CDR3 is 12 residues. Trimming stripped 3 bases from V and 1 base from J, with 4 bases between. Germline loops: CDR1 SGDLS, CDR2 YYNGEE. DNA for the CDR3: TGTGCCAGCAGCGGCATCCAAGAGACCCAGTACTTC. Amino acids: CASSGIQETQYF. The whole variable domain, remainder taken from reference TRBV9 and TRBJ2-5, is DSGVTQTPKHLITATGQRVTLRCSPRSGDLSVYWYQQSLDQGLQFLIQYYNGEERAKGNILERFSAQQFPDLHSELNLSSLELGDSALYFCASSGIQETQYFGPGTRLLVL.

V is TRBV6-5 and J is TRBJ2-5, with D possibly matching TRBD1 (6 bases). CDR1 is MNHEY, CDR2 SVGAGI, per germline. Trimming took 2 bases from V and 5 from J, leaving 15 bases between them. This CDR3 has 15 amino acids. DNA of the CDR3: TGTGCCAGCAGTTACCGGGGACACAGTCGGGAGACCCAGTACTTC. Residues: CASSYRGHSRETQYF.

Of note for this clone: Other DNA sequences of this sample code for an identical CDR3. The CDR3 spells CASSLKGDTEAFF. Written as DNA, the CDR3 is TGTGCCAGCAGCTTAAAGGGAGACACTGAAGCTTTCTTT. The chain joins TRBV7-3 to TRBJ1-1; D is unresolved. V was clipped by 1 base and J by 3 bases, with 6 bases between them. Looked up from germline, CDR1 is SGHTA and CDR2 is FQGTGA. The CDR3 runs to 13 residues.

The chain is built from TRBV18 and TRBJ1-5; possibly TRBD1 for D (6 bases). This CDR3 contains 16 residues. The germline V gene encodes CDR1 KGHSH and CDR2 LQKENI. The V end lost 0 bases, the J end lost 6 bases, and 15 bases lay between the germline ends. CDR3 coding DNA: TGTGCCAGCTCACCACCTTCGGGGGCGGTTGGTCAGCCCCAGCATTTT. Its translation: CASSPPSGAVGQPQHF.